The next 4 T cell receptor beta chains were all read from a single sample in a study of blood T cell repertoires in COVID-19. Sequenced by immunoSEQ multiplex PCR; TCRdb stores in-frame clones only, minus some. Altogether roughly 150,000 clones are present, approximately 81% being singletons, with the ten largest covering about 10%. What was sequenced was peripheral blood. These receptors originate from a woman older than 75 with active or convalescent COVID-19.

V usage is TRBV2 and J usage is TRBJ1-6; 7 nucleotides line up with TRBD1. The J segment lost 10 bases and the V segment lost 5 bases, leaving 8 bases of the junction unmatched. The CDR3 spans 14 residues. Germline V CDR1 and CDR2: SNHLY, FYNNEI. CDR3 residues: CASSLTGNGSPLHF. The CDR3, as DNA: TGTGCCAGCAGTCTGACAGGGAACGGGTCACCCCTCCACTTT.

This chain links TRBV7-9 with TRBJ1-3; D is unclear. This CDR3 is built from 17 residues. V was shortened by 2 bases and J by 2 bases, with 16 bases between the two germline ends. Germline V gene data show CDR1 as SEHNR and CDR2 as FQNEAQ (reference sequence). The chain's CDR3 is CASSLYGEKRPGNTIYF. CDR3 DNA: TGTGCCAGCAGCTTATATGGGGAGAAGAGGCCTGGAAACACCATATATTTT.

The V call is TRBV5-1, the J call TRBJ2-2, with a tentative D call TRBD1 (5 bases). Germline assignment: CDR1 SGHRS and CDR2 YFSETQ. V was cut by 0 bases and J by 7 bases, with 10 bases left in between. The length of the CDR3 is 14 residues. The CDR3 DNA reads as TGCGCCAGCAGCTTGGGGCAGGGCGGCGGGGAGCTGTTTTTT. It is translated as CASSLGQGGGELFF.

The V and J genes are TRBV5-6 and TRBJ1-1; 9 nucleotides match TRBD1. CDR1 and CDR2 (germline): SGHDT, YYEEEE. The CDR3 is made up of 14 amino acids. The ends lost 4 bases at V and 4 bases at J; junction bases unmatched: 5. This CDR3 reads CASSVTGGVTEAFF. CDR3 sequence (DNA): TGTGCCAGCAGCGTAACAGGGGGCGTCACTGAAGCTTTCTTT.